This T cell receptor (beta chain) was documented in a study of shared clonotypes between healthy human individuals. Study observations and caveats: Blood was the only sampled material, and tissue repertoires likely differ. The small donor group covered limited genetic and exposure diversity. Sharing across four donors was highest in naive CD4 (around 5%) and lowest in memory CD8 (approximately 0.4%).

In the naive CD8 group, cells lacked CD45RO and were positively selected for CCR7, so terminally differentiated effector memory CD45RA+ cells were left out. For this clone: Its target is unknown. The sample carries other DNA sequences with the same CDR3.

Only in-frame clones appear in the TCRdb table, and some are missing; sequencing was by immunoSEQ multiplex PCR. Altogether around 2,000,000 clones are present, about 95% being singletons, with the ten largest covering under 1.5%. The sequence was obtained from a young man in good health. Sequencing was done on a sample of naive CD8+ T cells sorted from blood.

The CDR3 region is CASSLLAGGNTEAFF. The DNA of the CDR3 is TGCGCCAGCAGCTTATTGGCGGGCGGCAACACTGAAGCTTTCTTT. This chain uses TRBV5-1 with TRBJ1-1; no definite D call. CDR3 length equals 15 residues. CDR1 SGHRS and CDR2 YFSETQ come from the germline V gene. Trimming cost V 2 bases and J 2 bases, with 13 bases left between them.